This T cell receptor beta chain was retrieved from a study of T cell changes during pregnancy in multiple sclerosis (dated by TCRdb to between 2017 and 2020). Looking at the study overall: The study examined how the T cell repertoire changed over the course of pregnancy in women with multiple sclerosis.

The library was produced with the immunoSEQ multiplex PCR assay. The table was pulled from immuneACCESS by TCRdb, which kept in-frame rearrangements only. Such tables lose some clones; where checked, under half of the loss comes from unresolved V genes, and the rest has no known cause. Within this sample are 100,000 or so clones, with approximately 92% of them counted one time only. The ten largest clones represent 4.3% of the sample. Of note for this clone: The target of this receptor is not known. Nothing much larger sits one base from this clone, and base qualities are not available.

Trimming takes 5 bases off V and 0 bases off J; junction bases not matched to a gene: 12. Reading the germline V gene gives CDR1 SGHAT and CDR2 FQNNGV. The CDR3 measures 18 amino acids from cysteine to phenylalanine. The kept DNA is CDR3 alone, 54 bases in frame from the first base. The sample was peripheral blood, taken in the first trimester of pregnancy. The clonotype comes from a female donor with multiple sclerosis, enrolled in a pregnancy study. The chain couples TRBV11-2 to TRBJ2-7, and 11 bases in between align with TRBD2. The bases are TGTGCCAGCAGCGTAGTCGCTAGCGGGGGGCCGAGCTCCTACGAGCAGTACTTC. It encodes CASSVVASGGPSSYEQYF.